This entry describes one T cell receptor (beta chain). Its cognate antigen is unknown. Every immunoSEQ plate was one replicate of a subset's evenly spread DNA. Sequenced by immunoSEQ multiplex PCR; TCRdb stores in-frame clones only, minus some. The profile shows millions of clones, 90% to 95% of them singletons. Trimming left V 0 bases short and J 5 bases short, with 11 bases between. Germline CDR1 and CDR2: SGHRS and YFSETQ. CDR3 length: 15 amino acids. The data stem from a study of shared clonotypes between healthy human individuals. Study results and limitations: Exclusively blood specimens were collected; tissue repertoires likely differ.

The donors were all Caucasian adults (living in Nashville, Tennessee). The CD4+ fraction was divided into a CD45RA+ naive subset and a CD45RA-negative memory subset. The clonotype was recovered from a man aged 18 to 35 in good health. The chain combines TRBV5-1 with TRBJ2-2, with D maybe TRBD2 (5 bases). The sequenced sample was naive CD4+ T cells sorted from blood. Indicated subset: CD45RA+ positively selected. CDR3 region: CASSLDTSSTGELFF. The CDR3 bases are TGCGCCAGCAGCTTGGATACTAGTAGTACCGGGGAGCTGTTTTTT.